A selection of T cell receptor beta chains follows, all from one sample in a study of shared clonotypes between healthy human individuals. Assay: immunoSEQ multiplex PCR; the TCRdb copy retains only in-frame clones and omits some. The sample has under 850,000 clones, roughly 72% seen once; the top ten hold over 1.5%. Sequencing used memory CD4+ T cells sorted from blood. The receptor set was obtained from a woman under 40 in good health. The CDR3 runs from the conserved cysteine through the conserved F or W. The D gene is left open where the match is weak. A clone size is listed for some rows: how often the clone was seen (once, few, many), or a class if it is expanded.

d_gene,j_gene,v_gene,len,abundance,CDR3aa,CDR3nt
NA,TRBJ1-1,TRBV6-7,12,many,CASRGEGTEAFF,TGTGCCAGTCGGGGGGAGGGGACTGAAGCTTTCTTT
TRBD1,TRBJ1-3,TRBV2,16,NA,CASTSTGGGPGNTIYF,TGTGCCAGCACCTCTACAGGGGGCGGACCTGGAAACACCATATATTTT
TRBD1,TRBJ1-2,TRBV14,16,NA,CASSQVGGQLGYGYTF,TGTGCCAGCAGCCAAGTCGGGGGACAGTTGGGCTATGGCTACACCTTC
TRBD1,TRBJ2-6,TRBV11-2,18,NA,CASSFPRGLLSGANVLTF,TGTGCCAGCAGCTTCCCCAGGGGGCTCCTCTCCGGGGCCAACGTCCTGACTTTC
NA,TRBJ2-7,TRBV18,13,few,CASSWLATYEQYF,TGTGCCAGCTCGTGGCTAGCGACCTACGAGCAGTACTTC
NA,TRBJ1-2,TRBV27,15,NA,CASSSAGQGRDGYTF,TGTGCCAGCAGTTCTGCGGGGCAGGGGAGAGATGGCTACACCTTC
TRBD2,TRBJ2-2,TRBV11-2,15,few,CASSPAGGITGELFF,TGTGCCAGCAGCCCGGCGGGAGGTATCACCGGGGAGCTGTTTTTT
NA,TRBJ2-1,TRBV10-3,13,NA,CAISEDHRPEQFF,TGTGCCATCAGTGAGGACCACAGACCTGAGCAGTTCTTC
TRBD2,TRBJ2-7,TRBV5-5,14,NA,CASSFSGSSYEQYF,TGTGCCAGCAGCTTCAGCGGGAGCTCCTACGAGCAGTACTTC
TRBD1,TRBJ2-5,TRBV25-1,17,NA,CASSERPAGQAKETQYF,TGTGCCAGCAGTGAAAGACCGGCGGGACAGGCTAAAGAGACCCAGTACTTC
NA,TRBJ1-1,TRBV7-9,15,NA,CASSFVRFPNTEAFF,TGTGCCAGCAGCTTCGTCCGGTTCCCGAACACTGAAGCTTTCTTT
TRBD1,TRBJ2-3,TRBV5-1,14,NA,CASSLGQGGDTQYF,TGCGCCAGCAGCTTGGGACAGGGGGGAGATACGCAGTATTTT
TRBD1,TRBJ2-5,TRBV9,14,NA,CASSAGQGAETQYF,TGTGCCAGCAGCGCGGGGCAGGGGGCAGAGACCCAGTACTTC
NA,TRBJ2-1,TRBV19,17,NA,CASSTRKGLLRTDEQFF,TGTGCCAGTAGCACGCGAAAGGGACTCCTAAGGACCGATGAGCAGTTCTTC
TRBD1,TRBJ2-7,TRBV18,15,few,CASSPAGTGGGEQYF,TGTGCCAGCTCACCTGCCGGGACAGGGGGCGGGGAGCAGTACTTC
NA,TRBJ2-5,TRBV21-1,17,few,CASSKEREGPGDETQYF,TGTGCCAGCAGCAAAGAACGGGAGGGCCCCGGGGACGAGACCCAGTACTTC
TRBD1,TRBJ1-4,TRBV7-9,12,few,CASSPGQGELFF,TGTGCCAGCAGCCCCGGGCAGGGGGAACTGTTTTTT
NA,TRBJ2-2,TRBV11-2,14,once,CASSYSRNTGELFF,TGTGCCAGCAGCTATAGTAGGAACACCGGGGAGCTGTTTTTT
NA,TRBJ1-1,TRBV7-9,15,NA,CASSARGEINTEAFF,TGTGCCAGCAGCGCCCGAGGGGAAATTAACACTGAAGCTTTCTTT
NA,TRBJ2-1,TRBV1,17,NA,CTSSQGAGGGLNNEQFF,TGCACCAGCAGCCAAGGGGCGGGGGGAGGCCTGAACAATGAGCAGTTCTTC
NA,TRBJ2-3,TRBV9,12,NA,CASSVVQDTQYF,TGTGCCAGCAGCGTAGTTCAAGATACGCAGTATTTT
NA,TRBJ2-7,TRBV6-1,16,NA,CASSGPRGPGWDEQYF,TGTGCCAGCAGTGGCCCCCGGGGGCCAGGGTGGGACGAGCAGTACTTC
NA,TRBJ2-2,TRBV27,15,NA,CASSLSDIGPGELFF,TGTGCCAGCAGTTTATCCGATATAGGGCCCGGGGAGCTGTTTTTT